The clone carrying this T cell receptor (beta chain) was seen a handful of times. Its antigen remains unidentified. This sample stems from a study of blood T cells in healthy people across ages. Study findings and constraints: While age rose, TCR beta diversity per million T cells dropped in a roughly linear way.

A second PCR, run for roughly 7 to 12 cycles, used a sample-barcoded 5' primer plus a J-beta primer mix. Each CDR3 protein is one row after TCRdb ran MiXCR on the 5' RACE reads. The table shows 650,000 to 800,000 distinct CDR3 sequences, with around 42% occurring only once. Germline CDR1 SQVTM, CDR2 ANQGSEA. The CDR3 spans 18 residues. V trimming: 6 bases; J trimming: 5 bases; junction bases outside the gene matches: 20. Material: blood. The chain has TRBV29-1 and TRBJ1-2; 11 bases fit TRBD1. The origin of this receptor is a man in his sixties in good health. CDR3 protein: CSVRIMGAGQGVVYGYTF. The CDR3 DNA reads as TGCAGCGTCCGGATCATGGGCGCGGGACAGGGGGTTGTTTATGGCTACACCTTC.